This T cell receptor beta chain was sequenced for a study of blood T cell repertoires in COVID-19. Study at large: Collection of acute and convalescent COVID-19 samples took place in the United States, Italy and Spain. Sources were T cells, B-cell-depleted T cells, or PBMCs; the material itself was cDNA or gDNA.

In the original analysis: Amplification from reference gene primers served as the basis for estimated nucleated cell counts. Assay: immunoSEQ multiplex PCR; the TCRdb copy retains only in-frame clones and omits some. The V and J calls and clone size come from that table; D and trimming were worked out from the DNA. The sample shows around 140,000 clones, about three quarters of them seen only once. The CDR3 is 15 residues long. J lost 5 bases, V lost 5 bases, and 10 bases had no gene match. Germline V gene sequence: CDR1 LGHNA, CDR2 YSLEER. The J gene is TRBJ2-5, the V gene TRBV4-3; TRBD2 agrees at 8 bases. The TCR was taken from a woman aged 50 to 65 with active or convalescent COVID-19. The sequencing input was peripheral blood. Here the CDR3 reads CASSSRRGVGETQYF. In DNA, the CDR3 is TGCGCCAGCAGCTCCCGGCGGGGGGTAGGGGAGACCCAGTACTTC.